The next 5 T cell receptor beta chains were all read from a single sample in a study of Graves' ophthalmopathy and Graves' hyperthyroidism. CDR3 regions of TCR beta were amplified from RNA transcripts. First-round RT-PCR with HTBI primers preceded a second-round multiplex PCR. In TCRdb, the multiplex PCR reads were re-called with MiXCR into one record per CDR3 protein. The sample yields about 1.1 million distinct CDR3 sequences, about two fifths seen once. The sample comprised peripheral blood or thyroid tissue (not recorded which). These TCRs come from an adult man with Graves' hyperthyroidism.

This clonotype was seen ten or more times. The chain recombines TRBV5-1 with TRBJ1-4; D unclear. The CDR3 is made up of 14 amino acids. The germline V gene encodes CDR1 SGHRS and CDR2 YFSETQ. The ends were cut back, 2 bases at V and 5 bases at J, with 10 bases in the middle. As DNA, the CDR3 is TGCGCCAGCAGCTTAAACCGAGCGAATGAAAAACTGTTTTTT. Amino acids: CASSLNRANEKLFF.

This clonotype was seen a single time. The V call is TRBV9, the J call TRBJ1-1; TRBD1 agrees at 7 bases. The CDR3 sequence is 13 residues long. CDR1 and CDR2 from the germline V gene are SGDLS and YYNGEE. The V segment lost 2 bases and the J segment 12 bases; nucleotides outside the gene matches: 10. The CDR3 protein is CASSVPGQSPPFF. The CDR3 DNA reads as TGTGCCAGCAGCGTGCCGGGACAGTCCCCACCTTTCTTT.

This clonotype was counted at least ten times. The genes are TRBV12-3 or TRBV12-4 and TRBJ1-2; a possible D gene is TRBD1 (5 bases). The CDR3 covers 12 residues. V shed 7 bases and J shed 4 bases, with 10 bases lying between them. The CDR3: CASNGAFYGYTF. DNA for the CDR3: TGTGCCAGCAACGGGGCCTTCTATGGCTACACCTTC.

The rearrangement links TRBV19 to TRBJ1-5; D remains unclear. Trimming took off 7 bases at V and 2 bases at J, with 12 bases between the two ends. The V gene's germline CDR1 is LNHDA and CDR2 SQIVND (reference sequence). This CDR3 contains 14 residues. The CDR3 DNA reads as TGTGCCAGTACGTCTTTCTACGGCAATCAGCCCCAGCATTTT. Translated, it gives CASTSFYGNQPQHF.

This CDR3 is CASSLLPTGGTPTPSYEQYF. CDR3 DNA sequence: TGTGCCAGCAGCTTATTGCCGACAGGGGGAACTCCAACTCCCTCCTACGAGCAGTACTTC. The rearrangement joins TRBV19 to TRBJ2-7; 9 bases map to TRBD1. Germline V gene data show CDR1 as LNHDA and CDR2 as SQIVND (reference sequence). V was clipped by 9 bases and J by 0 bases; unmatched bases: 24. The length of the CDR3 is 20 residues.